What follows are 3 T cell receptor beta chains derived from one specimen sequenced in a study of blood T cell repertoires in COVID-19. Repertoires were generated with immunoSEQ multiplex PCR, while TCRdb's copy carries only in-frame clones and drops some. The sample records more than 100,000 clones, about four fifths being singletons. Sequencing used peripheral blood. These receptors all come from a human donor in a cohort sampled during active COVID-19.

For the CDR3, the DNA is TGTGCCAGTAGTATGGGCACAAGTGAGACCCAGTACTTC. Translation gives CASSMGTSETQYF. J is TRBJ2-5 and V is TRBV19; no firm D call. This CDR3 contains 13 residues. Per germline, CDR1 LNHDA and CDR2 SQIVND (reference sequence). V was cut by 3 bases and J by 5 bases, with 10 bases left in between.

This sequence joins TRBV7-6 and TRBJ2-1, with 11 bases lining up with TRBD2. Trimming at V came to 5 bases and at J to 3 bases, leaving 9 bases not matched to a gene. Germline CDR1 SGHVS, CDR2 FNYEAQ. The CDR3 spans 17 residues. Written as DNA, the CDR3 is TGTGCCAGCAGCCCGAGACTAGCGGGGACCCTCTACAATGAGCAGTTCTTC. Its translation: CASSPRLAGTLYNEQFF.

The V and J genes are TRBV6-5 and TRBJ1-2, with TRBD1 matching over 9 bases. Germline CDR1 and CDR2: MNHEY and SVGAGI. After removal of 5 bases from V and 7 bases from J, the junction contained 11 bases not matched to a gene. The CDR3 is made up of 15 amino acids. The CDR3 protein is CASSRDAGTGSGYTF. CDR3 sequence (DNA): TGTGCCAGCAGTCGAGATGCGGGGACAGGGTCTGGCTACACCTTC.